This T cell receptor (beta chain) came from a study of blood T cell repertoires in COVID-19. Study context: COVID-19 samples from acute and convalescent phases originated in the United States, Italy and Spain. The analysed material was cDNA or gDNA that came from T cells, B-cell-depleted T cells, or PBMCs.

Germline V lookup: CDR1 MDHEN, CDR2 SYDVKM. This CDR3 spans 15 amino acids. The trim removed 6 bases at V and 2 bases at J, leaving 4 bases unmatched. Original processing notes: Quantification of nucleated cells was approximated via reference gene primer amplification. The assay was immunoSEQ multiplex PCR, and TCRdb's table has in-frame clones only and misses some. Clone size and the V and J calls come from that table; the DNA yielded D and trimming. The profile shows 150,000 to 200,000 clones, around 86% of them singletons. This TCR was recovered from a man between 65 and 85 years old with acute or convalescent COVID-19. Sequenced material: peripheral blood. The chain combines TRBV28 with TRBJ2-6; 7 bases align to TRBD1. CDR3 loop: CASSKGGPGANVLTF. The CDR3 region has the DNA TGTGCCAGCAGCAAAGGGGGCCCTGGGGCCAACGTCCTGACTTTC. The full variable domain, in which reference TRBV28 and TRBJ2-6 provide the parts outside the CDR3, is DVKVTQSSRYLVKRTGEKVFLECVQDMDHENMFWYRQDPGLGLRLIYFSYDVKMKEKGDIPEGYSVSREKKERFSLILESASTNQTSMYLCASSKGGPGANVLTFGAGSRLTVL.